This entry lists 18 T cell receptor beta chains sequenced from one sample in a study of shared clonotypes between healthy human individuals. Profiled with immunoSEQ multiplex PCR; TCRdb holds only in-frame clones, not every one. The sample includes about a million clones, over 75% seen only once; the top ten take roughly 1.5%. Material for sequencing was memory CD4+ T cells sorted from blood. Subset described: CD45RA-negative fraction. These receptors were obtained from a man between 18 and 35 years old in good health.

This clone appeared many times. The chain links TRBV2 to TRBJ2-3; D is unclear. Per the germline V gene, CDR1 is SNHLY and CDR2 is FYNNEI. Trimming shortened V by 3 bases and J by 12 bases, and 10 bases separated the two germline ends. The CDR3 consists of 11 residues. CDR3 residues: CASSEESPQYF. The CDR3 DNA reads TGTGCCAGCAGTGAGGAGTCCCCCCAGTATTTT.

In this sample, this clone turned up a few times. The J gene is TRBJ1-2, the V gene TRBV14, with 12 nucleotides matching TRBD1. Trimming removed 3 bases from V and 6 bases from J; junction bases left unmatched: 8. Germline V CDR1 and CDR2: SGHDN, FVKESK. The CDR3 is made up of 16 amino acids. For the CDR3, the DNA is TGTGCCAGCAGCCACGGGCCGGGACAGGGGGCGCATGGCTACACCTTC. It is translated as CASSHGPGQGAHGYTF. Looking up the rest from reference TRBV14 and TRBJ1-2 gives the full variable domain: EAGVTQFPSHSVIEKGQTVTLRCDPISGHDNLYWYRRVMGKEIKFLLHFVKESKQDESGMPNNRFLAERTGGTYSTLKVQPAELEDSGVYFCASSHGPGQGAHGYTFGSGTRLTVV.

Regarding this clone: A much bigger clone sits one base away, suggesting this may be a read error. The CDR3 here is CASSLVETQYF. The DNA of the CDR3 is TGTGCCAGCAGCTTGGTAGAGACCCAGTACTTC. The V and J genes are TRBV5-5 and TRBJ2-5; D unclear. This CDR3 region has 11 residues. Trimming stripped 0 bases from V and 4 bases from J, with 1 base between. Germline-derived CDR1 and CDR2 are SGHKS and YYEKEE (reference sequence).

The chain carries TRBV27 and TRBJ1-1; 7 positions match TRBD1. Looked up from germline, CDR1 is MNHEY and CDR2 is SMNVEV (reference sequence). The CDR3 sequence is 15 residues long. The V and J ends lost 5 bases and 2 bases, in that order; junction bases with no gene match: 8. The CDR3 coding sequence is TGTGCCAGCAGTCCGATAGGGACAGTAAACACTGAAGCTTTCTTT. Translating gives CASSPIGTVNTEAFF.

The chain is built from TRBV10-3 and TRBJ2-3; D unclear. V lost 2 bases, J lost 1 base, and 7 bases lay in between. The CDR3 sequence is 14 residues long. CDR1 ENHRY and CDR2 SYGVKD come from the germline V gene. The CDR3 loop is CAISEAQGTDTQYF. Here the CDR3 DNA reads TGTGCCATCAGTGAGGCTCAGGGCACAGATACGCAGTATTTT.

This clone appeared a single time. The rearrangement links TRBV7-2 to TRBJ1-2; D is uncertain. The CDR3 sequence is 15 residues long. The V and J ends lost 3 bases and 5 bases respectively, with 16 bases between them. From germline, CDR1 is SGHTA and CDR2 FQGNSA. The CDR3 region is CASSFPGRAGYGYTF. Here the CDR3 DNA reads TGTGCCAGCAGCTTCCCCGGGAGGGCTGGGTATGGCTACACCTTC. Supplemented by reference TRBV7-2 and TRBJ1-2, the full variable domain reads GAGVSQSPSNKVTEKGKDVELRCDPISGHTALYWYRQSLGQGLEFLIYFQGNSAPDKSGLPSDRFSAERTGGSVSTLTIQRTQQEDSAVYLCASSFPGRAGYGYTFGSGTRLTVV.

This sequence joins TRBV27 and TRBJ1-3, with a possible D match to TRBD1 (5 bases). The CDR3 runs 15 residues. Germline CDR1 MNHEY, CDR2 SMNVEV (reference sequence). The V and J ends lost 2 bases and 2 bases respectively, with 10 bases between them. CDR3 loop: CASSLQGRAGNTIYF. CDR3 nucleotide sequence: TGTGCCAGCAGTTTACAGGGCAGGGCTGGAAACACCATATATTTT.

The gene calls are TRBV28 and TRBJ1-2; 10 nucleotides agree with TRBD1. Unmatched junction bases numbered 4, after V lost 6 bases and J lost 3 bases. Germline CDR1 is MDHEN and CDR2 is SYDVKM. The CDR3 runs to 14 residues. The CDR3 region is CASRDRGVYYGYTF. In nucleotides, the CDR3 is TGTGCCAGCAGGGACAGGGGGGTATACTATGGCTACACCTTC.

This clone was recorded many times. The same CDR3 also results from other DNA sequences found in this sample. This chain links TRBV28 with TRBJ1-4; TRBD1 agrees at 11 bases. This CDR3 region has 16 residues. Looked up from germline, CDR1 is MDHEN and CDR2 is SYDVKM. Trimming removed 6 bases from V and 7 bases from J; junction bases left unmatched: 10. The CDR3 bases are TGTGCCAGCAGACTTATCACCGGGACAGGGGGTGAAAAACTGTTTTTT. It codes for CASRLITGTGGEKLFF. Using reference TRBV28 and TRBJ1-4 for the parts outside the CDR3, the full variable domain is DVKVTQSSRYLVKRTGEKVFLECVQDMDHENMFWYRQDPGLGLRLIYFSYDVKMKEKGDIPEGYSVSREKKERFSLILESASTNQTSMYLCASRLITGTGGEKLFFGSGTQLSVL.

Of note for this clone: The sample carries other DNA sequences with the same CDR3. This chain joins TRBV19 and TRBJ2-1; 9 bases match TRBD1. The germline CDR1 and CDR2 sequences are LNHDA and SQIVND (reference sequence). This CDR3 has 14 amino acids. V dropped 3 bases and J dropped 7; count of bases not matched to a gene: 4. For the CDR3, the DNA is TGTGCCAGTAGTATTGGGACAGGGAGTAATGAGCAGTTCTTC. The encoded protein is CASSIGTGSNEQFF.

This clone was found many times. The CDR3 is CASRLTRGQPQHF. The CDR3 DNA follows: TGTGCCAGCAGACTAACCAGGGGTCAGCCCCAGCATTTT. The chain links TRBV27 to TRBJ1-5; tentative D call: TRBD1 (6 bases). The V end was cut by 6 bases, the J end by 6 bases, with 12 bases between. Per the germline V gene, CDR1 is MNHEY and CDR2 is SMNVEV (reference sequence). The CDR3 covers 13 residues.

The V gene is TRBV28, the J gene TRBJ1-2, with a weak D call TRBD1 (5 bases). This CDR3 region has 13 residues. Trimming shortened V by 6 bases and J by 5 bases, and 13 bases separated the two germline ends. Germline V gene sequence: CDR1 MDHEN, CDR2 SYDVKM. The CDR3 region is CASSRPPGYGYTF. The CDR3 DNA reads TGTGCCAGCAGCCGCCCGCCAGGGTATGGCTACACCTTC.

J is TRBJ2-5 and V is TRBV29-1, with 11 bases identical to TRBD2. Per germline, CDR1 SQVTM and CDR2 ANQGSEA. With 6 bases clipped from V and 5 bases from J, the junction kept 11 bases outside the gene matches. This CDR3 is built from 15 residues. The CDR3 DNA is TGCAGCGTCTCCCGACTAGCGGGGTCCAGGGAGACCCAGTACTTC. It specifies CSVSRLAGSRETQYF.

This clone was counted only a few times. This chain uses TRBV9 with TRBJ1-2, with a possible D match to TRBD1 (5 bases). The ends were cut back, 0 bases at V and 7 bases at J, with 10 bases in the middle. Germline lookup yields CDR1 SGDLS and CDR2 YYNGEE. This CDR3 spans 13 amino acids. CDR3 coding DNA: TGTGCCAGCAGCGTAGAGGGGTACAGTGGCTACACCTTC. Its translation is CASSVEGYSGYTF.

This clone turned up a few times. The sample has other DNA sequences that encode this CDR3 too. The chain's CDR3 is CASSLWGGKETQYF. The CDR3 DNA is TGTGCCAGCAGTTTATGGGGGGGGAAAGAGACCCAGTACTTC. The chain recombines TRBV27 with TRBJ2-5, with 7 bases lining up with TRBD2. With V trimmed by 1 base and J by 3 bases, 2 bases remained unmatched. The CDR3 has 14 amino acids. Germline values: CDR1 MNHEY, CDR2 SMNVEV (reference sequence).

This sequence joins TRBV10-3 and TRBJ2-1, with unresolved D. V was pared by 7 bases and J by 8 bases, with 18 bases between. CDR3 length: 14 residues. The germline CDR1 and CDR2 sequences are ENHRY and SYGVKD. Here the CDR3 DNA reads TGTGCCATCAAGGGATCCGGTCCTGCCGATGAGCAGTTCTTC. Translated, it gives CAIKGSGPADEQFF.

The chain carries TRBV19 and TRBJ2-7, with D hard to call. Germline V gene sequence: CDR1 LNHDA, CDR2 SQIVND (reference sequence). V was cut by 10 bases and J by 0 bases, with 16 bases left in between. The CDR3 runs to 14 residues. In DNA form, the CDR3 reads TGTGCCACCAAAGAACGCCGGAGCTCCTACGAGCAGTACTTC. Translating gives CATKERRSSYEQYF.

The V and J genes are TRBV27 and TRBJ1-2; TRBD1 aligns across 10 bases. This CDR3 is 15 amino acids long. Per germline, CDR1 MNHEY and CDR2 SMNVEV (reference sequence). The trim removed 8 bases at V and 7 bases at J, leaving 13 bases unmatched. The CDR3 here is CASPVGDRGCCGYTF. The CDR3 nucleotides read TGTGCCAGCCCCGTGGGGGACAGGGGATGCTGTGGCTACACCTTC.